This TCR beta chain was sequenced in a study of T cell clonotyping in hematopoietic cell transplantation. Study results and limitations: Recipient TCR diversity dropped after transplant; expanded clonotypes rose from day 30 to 180.

Germline CDR1 is SGHAT and CDR2 is FQNNGV. This CDR3 is built from 15 residues. Trimming removed 10 bases from V and 0 bases from J; junction bases left unmatched: 7. Repertoires were generated with immunoSEQ multiplex PCR, while TCRdb's copy carries only in-frame clones and drops some. Among fewer than 15,000 clones listed, 85% to 90% were seen once. Recipient blood drawn about 28 days pretransplant and days 30, 100, 180 after. In the case of this clone: Its cognate antigen is unknown.

The clonotype originates from a male patient between 50 and 60 years old who had an allogeneic stem cell transplant from an unrelated donor, so T cells may come from the graft donor. Some clones in this sample may be carry-over from other donors' samples. The material was PBMCs, obtained 100 days after allogeneic stem cell transplant. This chain joins TRBV11-2 and TRBJ2-3, with 10 bases that match TRBD2. As DNA, the CDR3 is TGTGCCACATCTAGCGGGAGCTTTAGCACAGATACGCAGTATTTT. It codes for CATSSGSFSTDTQYF.